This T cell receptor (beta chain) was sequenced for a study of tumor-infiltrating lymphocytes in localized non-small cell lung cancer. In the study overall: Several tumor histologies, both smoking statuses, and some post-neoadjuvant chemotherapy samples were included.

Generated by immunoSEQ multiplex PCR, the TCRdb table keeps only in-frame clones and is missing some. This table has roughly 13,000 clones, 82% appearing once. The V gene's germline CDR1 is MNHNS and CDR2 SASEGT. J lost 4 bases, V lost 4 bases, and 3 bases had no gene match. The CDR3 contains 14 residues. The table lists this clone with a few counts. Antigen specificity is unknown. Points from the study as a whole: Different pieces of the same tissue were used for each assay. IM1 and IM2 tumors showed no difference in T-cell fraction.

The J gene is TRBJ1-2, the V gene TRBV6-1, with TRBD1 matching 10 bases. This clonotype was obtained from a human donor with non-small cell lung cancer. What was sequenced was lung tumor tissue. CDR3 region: CASSGGQGTYGYTF. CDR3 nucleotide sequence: TGTGCCAGCAGTGGGGGACAGGGGACCTATGGCTACACCTTC.